The entry that follows covers one T cell receptor (beta chain) sequence. As yet, its antigen is unknown. This record comes from a study of shared clonotypes between healthy human individuals. Naive-designated CD8 cells lacked CD45RO, were positively enriched for CCR7, and omitted terminally differentiated effector memory CD45RA+ cells. Trimming took off 0 bases at V and 0 bases at J, with 15 bases between the two ends. CDR3 length: 18 residues. Germline V CDR1 and CDR2: MGHRA, YSYEKL. The authors ran the assay at deep level. Genomic DNA from each subset was divided evenly over several immunoSEQ plates. Some clones are missing from TCRdb's copy, which holds only in-frame ones; the method was immunoSEQ multiplex PCR. The sample includes hundreds of thousands of clones, around 92% of them seen just once. Study outcomes and limitations: Naive CD4 clonotypes were shared across a few donors at roughly 4.6%.

The source material was naive CD8+ T cells sorted from blood. The rearrangement uses TRBV4-1 and TRBJ2-1, with unresolved D. The receptor was isolated from a man aged 25 to 40 in good health. CDR3 coding DNA: TGCGCCAGCAGCCAAGAAGGTCAAGTAGCAAGCTCCTACAATGAGCAGTTCTTC. This sequence encodes CASSQEGQVASSYNEQFF.